The clone carrying this T cell receptor (beta chain) has ten or more counts. Antigen: not known. This entry is derived from a study of T cells after yellow fever vaccination. The V and J ends lost 8 bases and 5 bases respectively, with 9 bases between them. The CDR3 is 10 amino acids. The germline V gene has CDR1 SQVTM and CDR2 ANQGSEA. Findings of the study overall: Most primary-vaccination clones reappeared after the booster (about 95% CD4, around 88% CD8).

MiXCR was run by TCRdb on the 5' RACE reads, yielding one entry per CDR3 protein. Seen here are a few hundred thousand distinct CDR3 sequences, 3.6% observed once, and the top ten hold about 25%. The rearrangement uses TRBV29-1 and TRBJ2-5; D call uncertain. The sequencing used PBMCs, collected on the day of the yellow fever booster vaccination. The TCR comes from a man between 18 and 29 years old who received the YFV17D yellow fever vaccine. CDR3 sequence: CSFRVETQYF. The DNA for the CDR3 is TGCAGCTTCCGCGTGGAGACCCAGTACTTC.